This TCR beta chain was captured by sequencing in a study of vaccination and CD4 T cells after COVID-19. In the study overall: At a median about 99 days (range 35 to 161) after diagnosis, post-COVID samples were drawn.

The Oncomine TCR Beta short-read assay was what sequenced the DNA obtained from cultured CD4+ T cells. TCRdb re-called the PCR reads with MiXCR, one entry per CDR3 protein. The sample holds 15,000 or so distinct CDR3 sequences; roughly 36% are singletons and the top ten take roughly 24%. The germline CDR1 and CDR2 sequences are MNHEY and SMNVEV (reference sequence). Trimming stripped 4 bases from V and 4 bases from J, with 23 bases between. This CDR3 is 18 amino acids long. Treatment here: approximately 9-day PBMC culture with coronavirus spike peptide pools or control peptides (ViraFEST assay). Study-wide points: 304 of 307 vaccine-specific clones from convalescent patients were spike mono-reactive. Reactive clonotype counts went from median approximately 23 after infection to some 40 after vaccination, nonsignificantly.

This clonotype was seen once. Its antigen is undetermined. The sample consisted of CD4+ T cells from blood, cultured in vitro, taken before SARS-CoV-2 vaccination. This TCR derives from a human donor who received a COVID-19 vaccine. V is TRBV27 and J is TRBJ2-1; possibly TRBD1 for D (6 bases). CDR3 residues: CASSSRNPGHPRYNEQFF. In DNA, the CDR3 is TGTGCCAGCAGTTCCCGAAATCCGGGACACCCAAGATACAATGAGCAGTTCTTC.